This T cell receptor beta chain originates from a study of T cell changes during pregnancy in multiple sclerosis. Only in-frame clones appear in the TCRdb table, and some are missing; sequencing was by immunoSEQ multiplex PCR. The sample carries under 40,000 clones, over 75% recorded once. This receptor was identified in a female donor with multiple sclerosis, enrolled in a pregnancy study. Here the sequenced sample was CD8+ T cells from peripheral blood mononuclear cells, taken in the first trimester of pregnancy.

CDR3 bases: TGCGCCAGCAGCCAGACTAGCGGGAGGGCGTTGAGCACAGATACGCAGTATTTT. The encoded protein is CASSQTSGRALSTDTQYF. This chain joins TRBV4-1 and TRBJ2-3; 14 nucleotides match TRBD2. The CDR3 runs to 18 residues. J was trimmed by 0 bases and V by 3 bases; bases with no gene match: 5. CDR1 is MGHRA and CDR2 is YSYEKL in the germline V gene.